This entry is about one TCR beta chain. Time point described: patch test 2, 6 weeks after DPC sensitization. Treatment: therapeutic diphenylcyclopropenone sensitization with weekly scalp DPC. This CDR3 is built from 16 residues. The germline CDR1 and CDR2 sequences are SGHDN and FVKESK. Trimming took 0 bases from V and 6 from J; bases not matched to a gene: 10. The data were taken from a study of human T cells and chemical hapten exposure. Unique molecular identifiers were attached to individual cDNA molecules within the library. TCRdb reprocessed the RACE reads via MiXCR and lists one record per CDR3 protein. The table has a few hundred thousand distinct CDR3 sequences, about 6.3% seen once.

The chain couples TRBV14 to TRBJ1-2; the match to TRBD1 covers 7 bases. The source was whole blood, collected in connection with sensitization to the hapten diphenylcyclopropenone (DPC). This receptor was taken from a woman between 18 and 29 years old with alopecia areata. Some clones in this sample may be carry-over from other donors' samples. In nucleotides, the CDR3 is TGTGCCAGCAGCCAAGATCTAATTGGAGGGGGCCATGGCTACACCTTC. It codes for CASSQDLIGGGHGYTF. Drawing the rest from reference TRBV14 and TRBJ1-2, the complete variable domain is EAGVTQFPSHSVIEKGQTVTLRCDPISGHDNLYWYRRVMGKEIKFLLHFVKESKQDESGMPNNRFLAERTGGTYSTLKVQPAELEDSGVYFCASSQDLIGGGHGYTFGSGTRLTVV.